What follows describes a single TCR beta chain. Its antigen is unknown. These data are taken from a study of T-cell memory formation after mild COVID-19. Study as a whole: Among the donors, TCR clusters were largely specific to each donor.

CDR3 size: 16 residues. Germline CDR1 and CDR2: SEHNR and FQNEAQ (reference sequence). Trimming shortened V by 1 base and J by 0 bases, and 11 bases separated the two germline ends. TCRdb redid the calling of the 5' RACE reads with MiXCR, one entry per CDR3 protein. This sample carries 550,000 to 650,000 distinct CDR3 sequences, approximately 15% of them seen once, and the ten largest clones take roughly 7.8%. Study-wide points: Pre-infection memory showed some responding clones, and this suggested that cross-reactive memory joined. Confirmation of SARS-CoV-2 specificity was lacking for second-wave clones peaking day 37. Among clones contracting day 15 to 85, CD4/CD8 was balanced, whereas later expanders leaned CD4+.

The chain recombines TRBV7-9 with TRBJ2-3; D remains ambiguous. The sequence was obtained from an adult woman who had mild COVID-19 (a few samples of this study predate the infection). Cell type and time point are not known. Sequences were obtained from PBMCs or a T cell subset sorted from them (not recorded which). The CDR3 region is CASSLVVRLSTDTQYF. Here the CDR3 DNA reads TGTGCCAGCAGCTTAGTTGTTCGTCTTAGCACAGATACGCAGTATTTT.